A selection of T cell receptor beta chains follows, all from one sample in a study of T cells in Graves' hyperthyroidism and ophthalmopathy. MiXCR was run by TCRdb on the multiplex PCR reads, yielding one entry per CDR3 protein. The data show 300,000 to 450,000 distinct CDR3 sequences, more than 12% seen once. Source material: blood. These TCRs come from a woman in her twenties or thirties with Graves' ophthalmopathy. Each CDR3 is given with its conserved first and last residue. Where a row states a size, it is once, few, many or the class of an expanded clone; other rows omit it.

>TRBJ1-5|TRBV6-1|many
CASSDLRNQPQHF
>TRBJ2-3|TRBV15|many
CATSRGLSTDTQYF
>TRBJ2-4|TRBV19|.
CASPPGQGNIQYF
>TRBJ2-1|TRBV7-2|many
CASSLWMIDRVEQFF
>TRBJ2-3|TRBV11-2|.
CASSLLTSTDTQYF
>TRBJ1-5|TRBV28|few
CASTMGGRSNQPQHF
>TRBJ2-1|TRBV9|few
CASSVVGGGTDEQFF
>TRBJ1-2|TRBV20-1|many
CSALPGPSNYGYTF
>TRBJ2-3|TRBV24-1|many
CATSDISDTQYF
>TRBJ2-5|TRBV6-2/TRBV6-3|.
CASSSWTNQETQYF
>TRBJ2-2|TRBV7-9|.
CASSGVPSGMFF
>TRBJ1-4|TRBV5-1|many
CASSLASDRGNEKLFF
>TRBJ1-4|TRBV7-2|many
CASSLAGGAVTNEKLFF
>TRBJ1-3|TRBV7-9|.
CASSLLADLSGNTIYF
>TRBJ2-3|TRBV11-3|few
CASSTAGSPDTQYF